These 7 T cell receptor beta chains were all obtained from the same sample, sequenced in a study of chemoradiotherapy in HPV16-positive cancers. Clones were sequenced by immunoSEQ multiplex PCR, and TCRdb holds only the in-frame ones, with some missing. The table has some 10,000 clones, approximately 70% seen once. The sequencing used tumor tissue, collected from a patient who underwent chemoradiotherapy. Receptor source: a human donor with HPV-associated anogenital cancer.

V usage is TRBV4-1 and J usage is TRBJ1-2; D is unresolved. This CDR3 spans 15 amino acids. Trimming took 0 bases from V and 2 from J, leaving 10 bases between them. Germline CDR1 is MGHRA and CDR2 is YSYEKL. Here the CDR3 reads CASSQEATLNYGYTF. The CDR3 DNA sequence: TGCGCCAGCAGCCAAGAGGCCACCCTGAACTATGGCTACACCTTC.

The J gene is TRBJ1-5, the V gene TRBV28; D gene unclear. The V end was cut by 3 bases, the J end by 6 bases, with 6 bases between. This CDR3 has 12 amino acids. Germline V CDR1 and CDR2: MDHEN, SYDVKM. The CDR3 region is CASSLGLQPQHF. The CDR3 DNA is TGTGCCAGCAGTTTGGGTCTTCAGCCCCAGCATTTT.

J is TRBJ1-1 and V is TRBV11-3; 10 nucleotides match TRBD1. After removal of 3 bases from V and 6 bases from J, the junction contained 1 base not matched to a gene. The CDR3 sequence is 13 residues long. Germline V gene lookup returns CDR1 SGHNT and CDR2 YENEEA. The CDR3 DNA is TGTGCCAGCAGCTTGGGGACAGGGGCTGAAGCTTTCTTT. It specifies CASSLGTGAEAFF.

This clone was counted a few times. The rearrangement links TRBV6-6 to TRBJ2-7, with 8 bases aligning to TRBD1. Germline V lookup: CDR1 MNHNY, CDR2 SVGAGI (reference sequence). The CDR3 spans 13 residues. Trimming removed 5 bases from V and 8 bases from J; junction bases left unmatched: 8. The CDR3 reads CASSHQGADQQYF. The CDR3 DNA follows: TGTGCCAGCAGTCATCAGGGGGCCGACCAGCAGTACTTC.

In DNA form, the CDR3 reads TGTGCCAGCAGCTTGAAACTAGCGGGGTTCGAGACCCAGTACTTC. Translated, it gives CASSLKLAGFETQYF. This rearrangement joins TRBV13 to TRBJ2-5, with 10 bases lining up with TRBD2. The trim removed 3 bases at V and 5 bases at J, leaving 6 bases unmatched. CDR3 length: 15 residues. CDR1 is PRHDT and CDR2 is FYEKMQ in the germline V gene (reference sequence).

CDR3 protein: CATNVNIDRDEAFF. The CDR3 DNA reads as TGTGCCACCAACGTTAACATCGATAGGGATGAAGCTTTCTTT. The chain links TRBV6-1 to TRBJ1-1; D uncertain. The CDR3 has 14 residues. The germline V and J ends were trimmed by 10 bases and 7 bases, with 22 bases remaining between them. In germline, CDR1 is MNHNS, CDR2 SASEGT.

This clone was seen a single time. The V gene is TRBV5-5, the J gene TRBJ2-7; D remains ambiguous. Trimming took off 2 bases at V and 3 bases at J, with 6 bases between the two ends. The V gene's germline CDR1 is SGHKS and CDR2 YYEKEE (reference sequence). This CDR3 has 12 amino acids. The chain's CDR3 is CASSFLNYEQYF. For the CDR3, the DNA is TGTGCCAGCAGCTTCCTTAACTACGAGCAGTACTTC.